This T cell receptor beta chain emerged from a study of Ad26.COV2.S vaccination and SARS-CoV-2 variants. Noted treatment: roughly 20 received Ad26.COV2.S at low or high dose, single or two shots; a few received placebo; per-sample allocation not given. After the first vaccine or placebo injection, samples were drawn on day 63. With 1 base removed from V and 1 base from J, the gap between germline ends came to 5 bases. The CDR3 totals 14 residues. Germline V gene data show CDR1 as LGHDT and CDR2 as YNNKEL (reference sequence). The protocol was immunoSEQ multiplex PCR, while the TCRdb copy is restricted to in-frame clones and leaves out a portion. This table has about 450,000 clones, 89% appearing once. Study outcomes and limitations: People who got the vaccine had more spike-specific TCR breadth than people who got placebo.

With regard to this clone: Its antigen is not known. Different DNA sequences within this sample yield the same CDR3.

The source material was peripheral blood, sampled in a trial of Ad26.COV2.S vaccine versus placebo. The sequence came from a person aged 18-65 years who received the Ad26.COV2.S COVID-19 vaccine or a placebo. The chain is built from TRBV3-1 (or the pseudogene TRBV3-2) and TRBJ1-3, with unresolved D. CDR3 sequence reads: CASSQVFSGNTIYF. The CDR3 DNA reads as TGTGCCAGCAGCCAAGTTTTTTCTGGAAACACCATATATTTT.